The 28 T cell receptor beta chains reported below all come from one sample, sequenced in a study of post-analysis software for immune sequencing data (dated by TCRdb to about 2015). These receptors have no identified antigens. Libraries came from PCR. The data were produced on an Illumina HiSeq 2500. To reduce PCR and sequencing biases, unique molecular identifiers were built into the TCR beta cDNA libraries. Through fastp at Q25 and MiXCR, TCRdb rebuilt clones from the public reads, retaining in-frame beta chains. Records with the same CDR3 protein are collapsed into one entry carrying the most frequent genes and DNA. This sample is represented by approximately 400,000 distinct CDR3 sequences; about a third of them were singletons. The ten top clones hold roughly an eighth of the sample. What the authors observed across the whole study: Significantly higher frequencies in patients than in controls were found for five or six TRBV segments, including TRBV5-6, TRBV5-1 and TRBV20-1.

The sequenced sample consisted of blood. The receptors originated from a girl aged 5 to 17 with multiple sclerosis.

This clonotype was seen a few times. The chain couples TRBV12-3 or TRBV12-4 to TRBJ2-5; no clear D. Trimming removed 5 bases from V and 5 bases from J, with 12 bases in between. CDR3 length: 13 residues. For the CDR3, the DNA is TGTGCCAGCAGTCCCCCGGCTGCCGAGACCCAGTACTTC. This gives the protein CASSPPAAETQYF.

Regarding this clonotype: Its ends do not fully match the called genes, so a read error is possible. The chain is built from TRBV5-1 and TRBJ2-5; 7 bases are a match to TRBD2. The length of the CDR3 is 16 residues. The germline V gene has CDR1 SGHRS and CDR2 YFSETQ. The CDR3 DNA reads as TGCGCCAGCAGCTTGGCGCCAGCGGGGAAACAAGGGACCCAGTACTTC. This codes for CASSLAPAGKQGTQYF.

V is TRBV20-1 and J is TRBJ1-2, with a possible D match to TRBD1 (6 bases). V shed 2 bases and J shed 7 bases, with 14 bases lying between them. The CDR3 totals 13 residues. Germline V lookup: CDR1 DFQATT, CDR2 SNEGSKA (reference sequence). The chain's CDR3 is CSARTGQGTGYTF. The CDR3, as DNA: TGCAGTGCTAGAACAGGGCAGGGAACTGGCTACACCTTC.

The gene calls are TRBV9 and TRBJ2-1; D is possibly TRBD1 (6 bases). The CDR3 spans 15 residues. V was cut by 0 bases and J by 6 bases, with 13 bases left in between. CDR1 is SGDLS, CDR2 YYNGEE, per germline. CDR3: CASSVGSGAVNEQFF. DNA for the CDR3: TGTGCCAGCAGCGTAGGGTCAGGGGCCGTCAATGAGCAGTTCTTC. Complete variable domain (other parts from reference TRBV9 and TRBJ2-1): DSGVTQTPKHLITATGQRVTLRCSPRSGDLSVYWYQQSLDQGLQFLIQYYNGEERAKGNILERFSAQQFPDLHSELNLSSLELGDSALYFCASSVGSGAVNEQFFGPGTRLTVL.

CDR3 sequence: CASSLGGLNQPQHF. CDR3 coding DNA: TGTGCCAGCAGCTTAGGAGGGCTAAATCAGCCCCAGCATTTT. This rearrangement joins TRBV7-6 to TRBJ1-5; unclear D gene. The germline V gene has CDR1 SGHVS and CDR2 FNYEAQ. The CDR3 runs 14 residues. Trimming left V 1 base short and J 4 bases short, with 8 bases between.

V and J are TRBV27 and TRBJ1-6; a possible D gene is TRBD1 (6 bases). Germline values: CDR1 MNHEY, CDR2 SMNVEV (reference sequence). This CDR3 is 15 amino acids long. Trimming removed 2 bases from V and 4 bases from J, with 9 bases in between. CDR3 residues: CASSLHRAYNSPLHF. The CDR3 DNA is TGTGCCAGCAGTTTACACAGGGCTTATAATTCACCCCTCCACTTT.

This chain uses TRBV7-8 with TRBJ2-7, with D hard to call. V lost 3 bases and J 3 bases, leaving 9 bases between the germline ends. This CDR3 region has 13 residues. The germline CDR1 and CDR2 sequences are SGHVS and FQNEAQ. The CDR3 protein is CASSFETYYEQYF. The CDR3 bases are TGTGCCAGCAGCTTCGAGACATACTACGAGCAGTACTTC.

The chain links TRBV5-1 to TRBJ2-5, with a possible D match to TRBD1 (7 bases). V was shortened by 3 bases and J by 1 base, with 10 bases between the two germline ends. The CDR3 spans 14 residues. Looked up from germline, CDR1 is SGHRS and CDR2 is YFSETQ. This CDR3 reads CASSSGDSQETQYF. The CDR3 DNA follows: TGCGCCAGCAGCTCGGGGGACAGCCAAGAGACCCAGTACTTC.

In its sample, this clonotype was seen many times. The chain employs TRBV5-5 and TRBJ2-1, with a possible D match to TRBD1 (5 bases). CDR3 length: 15 residues. Trimming took off 4 bases at V and 0 bases at J, with 11 bases between the two ends. CDR1 SGHKS and CDR2 YYEKEE come from the germline V gene (reference sequence). The CDR3 bases are TGTGCCAGCAGCCCCCGACAGAGCTCCTACAATGAGCAGTTCTTC. Its protein is CASSPRQSSYNEQFF. The whole variable domain, filled in from reference TRBV5-5 and TRBJ2-1, reads DAGVTQSPTHLIKTRGQQVTLRCSPISGHKSVSWYQQVLGQGPQFIFQYYEKEERGRGNFPDRFSARQFPNYSSELNVNALLLGDSALYLCASSPRQSSYNEQFFGPGTRLTVL.

The chain recombines TRBV4-1 with TRBJ2-2; 9 bases are shared with TRBD1. Germline CDR1 reads MGHRA; CDR2 reads YSYEKL. The CDR3 is made up of 16 amino acids. V trimming: 0 bases; J trimming: 5 bases; junction bases outside the gene matches: 4. The CDR3 here is CASSQEGQGGTGELFF. CDR3 nucleotides: TGCGCCAGCAGCCAAGAGGGACAGGGAGGAACCGGGGAGCTGTTTTTT.

Of note for this clonotype: No conserved phenylalanine or tryptophan is present at the end of the CDR3, so a read error is the likely explanation. V and J are TRBV7-3 and TRBJ2-5, with D perhaps TRBD1 (6 bases). V lost 5 bases to trimming and J lost 5 bases, with 12 bases between them. The CDR3 sequence is 13 residues long. Germline V CDR1 and CDR2: SGHTA, FQGTGA. CDR3 DNA: TGTGCCAGCAGCATTTTCAGGGGTGAGACCCAGTACCTC. Residues: CASSIFRGETQYL.

This clonotype was observed a single time. The chain couples TRBV2 to TRBJ1-5; D possibly corresponds to TRBD1 (6 bases). This CDR3 comprises 15 residues. Trimming stripped 2 bases from V and 3 bases from J, with 11 bases between. The germline gives CDR1 SNHLY, CDR2 FYNNEI. DNA for the CDR3: TGTGCCAGCAGTGAACAGGGGAGGAACAATCAGCCCCAGCATTTT. Residues: CASSEQGRNNQPQHF.

This clonotype was observed a handful of times. V is TRBV4-3 and J is TRBJ1-4; possible D gene TRBD1, 5 bases. CDR1 is LGHNA and CDR2 is YSLEER in the germline V gene. The V gene lost 1 base and the J gene lost 5 bases, with 8 bases spanning the gap. The length of the CDR3 is 14 residues. In nucleotides, the CDR3 is TGCGCCAGCAGCCAAGGGGGCCCGAATGAAAAACTGTTTTTT. Translated: CASSQGGPNEKLFF.

This chain joins TRBV3-1 and TRBJ2-2; TRBD2 matches at 8 bases. CDR3 size: 17 residues. J was trimmed by 3 bases and V by 0 bases; bases with no gene match: 6. The germline gives CDR1 LGHDT, CDR2 YNNKEL (reference sequence). The CDR3 nucleotides read TGTGCCAGCAGCCAAGATGAGATAGCGGGGCACACCGGGGAGCTGTTTTTT. Its protein is CASSQDEIAGHTGELFF.

The chain recombines TRBV2 with TRBJ2-1, with D unresolved. Germline CDR1 and CDR2: SNHLY and FYNNEI. The V gene lost 4 bases and the J gene lost 2 bases, with 6 bases spanning the gap. The CDR3 spans 13 residues. CDR3 region: CASSGNTYNEQFF. The CDR3 DNA follows: TGTGCCAGCAGTGGAAATACCTACAATGAGCAGTTCTTC. Supplemented by reference TRBV2 and TRBJ2-1, the full variable domain reads EPEVTQTPSHQVTQMGQEVILRCVPISNHLYFYWYRQILGQKVEFLVSFYNNEISEKSEIFDDQFSVERPDGSNFTLKIRSTKLEDSAMYFCASSGNTYNEQFFGPGTRLTVL.

This clonotype was picked up a small number of times. The chain carries TRBV5-5 and TRBJ2-7; D is uncertain. V shed 2 bases and J shed 2 bases, with 8 bases lying between them. Looked up from germline, CDR1 is SGHKS and CDR2 is YYEKEE (reference sequence). The CDR3 loop spans 13 amino acids. For the CDR3, the DNA is TGTGCCAGCAGCTTCGTACCGACCTACGAGCAGTACTTC. Protein: CASSFVPTYEQYF.

V and J are TRBV27 and TRBJ1-1; D not certain. Germline CDR1 reads MNHEY; CDR2 reads SMNVEV (reference sequence). V shed 3 bases and J shed 2 bases, with 7 bases lying between them. The CDR3 is 13 residues long. CDR3 loop: CASSFHTNTEAFF. The CDR3 region has the DNA TGTGCCAGCAGTTTCCACACAAACACTGAAGCTTTCTTT.

The V and J genes are TRBV2 and TRBJ2-7, with 8 bases that match TRBD1. The CDR3 has 16 amino acids. J gave up 4 bases and V 7 bases, and 15 bases lay outside the gene matches. Germline V gene data show CDR1 as SNHLY and CDR2 as FYNNEI. The CDR3 protein is CASMASLGTGQYEQYF. The CDR3 nucleotides are TGTGCCAGCATGGCCTCCCTTGGGACAGGCCAGTACGAGCAGTACTTC.

The rearrangement uses TRBV9 and TRBJ1-1; no clear D gene. There are 14 residues in the CDR3. Trimming removed 4 bases from V and 6 bases from J, with 16 bases in between. The germline gives CDR1 SGDLS, CDR2 YYNGEE. The CDR3 loop reads CASSPDPGIAEAFF. Here the CDR3 DNA reads TGTGCCAGCAGCCCAGACCCGGGGATCGCTGAAGCTTTCTTT.

The V call is TRBV7-9, the J call TRBJ2-3; TRBD2 aligns across 7 bases. J was trimmed by 6 bases and V by 6 bases; bases with no gene match: 9. The CDR3 loop spans 14 amino acids. CDR1 is SEHNR, CDR2 FQNEAQ, per germline (reference sequence). This CDR3 reads CASSPQNGRDTQYF. Here the CDR3 DNA reads TGTGCCAGCAGTCCCCAGAACGGGAGGGATACGCAGTATTTT. The full variable domain, its missing parts supplied by reference TRBV7-9 and TRBJ2-3, is DTGVSQNPRHKITKRGQNVTFRCDPISEHNRLYWYRQTLGQGPEFLTYFQNEAQLEKSRLLSDRFSAERPKGSFSTLEIQRTEQGDSAMYLCASSPQNGRDTQYFGPGTRLTVL.

The V gene is TRBV12-3 or TRBV12-4, the J gene TRBJ2-1; D is perhaps TRBD2 (7 bases). This CDR3 has 18 residues. Deletions cut 6 bases from V and 0 bases from J, with 21 bases between. The CDR3 region has the DNA TGTGCCAGCAGCGTCGAAGGAGGGGGGGGGCGCTCCTACAATGAGCAGTTCTTC. Amino acids: CASSVEGGGGRSYNEQFF.

The genes are TRBV20-1 and TRBJ1-1, with D possibly TRBD1 on 6 matching bases. Germline V gene sequence: CDR1 DFQATT, CDR2 SNEGSKA (reference sequence). There are 14 residues in the CDR3. The germline V and J ends were trimmed by 2 bases and 1 base, with 11 bases remaining between them. The CDR3 spells CSARYTGSNTEAFF. CDR3 sequence (DNA): TGCAGTGCTAGATATACAGGGTCGAACACTGAAGCTTTCTTT.

The rearrangement uses TRBV2 and TRBJ2-5, with 9 positions matching TRBD2. CDR1 is SNHLY and CDR2 is FYNNEI in the germline V gene. The CDR3 runs 14 residues. Losses at the gene ends were 7 bases for V and 4 bases for J; bases not matched to a gene: 7. The CDR3 loop is CASTVVLAGETQYF. The CDR3 region has the DNA TGTGCCAGCACTGTAGTACTAGCGGGAGAGACCCAGTACTTC.

The chain uses TRBV4-2 and TRBJ2-5; D ambiguous. The J call could be wrong; TRBJ2-7 is a better fit for the DNA end. Germline V CDR1 and CDR2: LGHNA, YNFKEQ. The CDR3 covers 16 residues. CDR3 in amino acids: CASSQDEQLLSYEQYF. CDR3 DNA sequence: TGTGCCAGCAGCCAAGATGAACAGTTGCTCTCCTACGAGCAGTACTTC.

Only a few counts were recorded for this clonotype. The chain joins TRBV5-1 to TRBJ2-5; the match to TRBD2 covers 7 bases. CDR3 length equals 16 residues. V shed 1 base and J 1 base; nucleotides not matched to a gene: 7. CDR1 is SGHRS and CDR2 is YFSETQ in the germline V gene. The chain's CDR3 is CASSLWRGSSQETQYF. The CDR3 coding sequence is TGCGCCAGCAGCTTGTGGCGGGGGTCCTCCCAAGAGACCCAGTACTTC.

V is TRBV4-1 and J is TRBJ2-1; 8 bases agree with TRBD2. The CDR3 has 17 amino acids. After removal of 4 bases from V and 5 bases from J, the junction contained 13 bases not matched to a gene. The germline V gene encodes CDR1 MGHRA and CDR2 YSYEKL. The CDR3: CASSLRSGGATHNEQFF. CDR3 in DNA: TGCGCCAGCAGCCTCCGATCGGGAGGGGCCACCCACAATGAGCAGTTCTTC.

This clonotype was observed once. A much larger clone is a single base away; this may be a read error. The chain employs TRBV20-1 and TRBJ1-4, with D possibly being TRBD1 (5 bases). V lost 4 bases to trimming and J lost 11 bases, with 11 bases between them. Germline-derived CDR1 and CDR2 are DFQATT and SNEGSKA (reference sequence). This CDR3 has 11 amino acids. The CDR3 reads CSATGDGKLFF. The CDR3 DNA reads as TGCAGTGCTACCGGGGACGGGAAACTGTTTTTT.

About this clonotype itself: One end of the junction varies from germline; a read error may be responsible. The gene calls are TRBV12-3 or TRBV12-4 and TRBJ2-3; 10 positions match TRBD2. The CDR3 contains 17 residues. CDR3 DNA sequence: TGTGCCAGCAGTGGTACTGGTAGCGGGGGGAGGACAGATGCGCAGTATTTT. Translated: CASSGTGSGGRTDAQYF.